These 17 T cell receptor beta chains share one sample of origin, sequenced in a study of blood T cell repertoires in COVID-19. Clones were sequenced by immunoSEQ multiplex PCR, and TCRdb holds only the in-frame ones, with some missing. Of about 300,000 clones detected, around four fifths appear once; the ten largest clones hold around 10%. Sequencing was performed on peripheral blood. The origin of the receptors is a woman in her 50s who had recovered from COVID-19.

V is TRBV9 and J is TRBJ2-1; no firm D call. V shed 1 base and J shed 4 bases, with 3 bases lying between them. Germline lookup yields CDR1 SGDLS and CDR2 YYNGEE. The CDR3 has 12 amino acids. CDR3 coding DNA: TGTGCCAGCAGCGTAACTTACAATGAGCAGTTCTTC. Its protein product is CASSVTYNEQFF.

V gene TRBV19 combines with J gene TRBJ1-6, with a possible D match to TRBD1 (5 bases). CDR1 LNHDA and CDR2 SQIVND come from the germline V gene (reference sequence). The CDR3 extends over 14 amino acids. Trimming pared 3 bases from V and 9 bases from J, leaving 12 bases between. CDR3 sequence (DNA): TGTGCCAGTAGTATCAACAGGTTGCGTTCACCCCTCCACTTT. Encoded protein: CASSINRLRSPLHF.

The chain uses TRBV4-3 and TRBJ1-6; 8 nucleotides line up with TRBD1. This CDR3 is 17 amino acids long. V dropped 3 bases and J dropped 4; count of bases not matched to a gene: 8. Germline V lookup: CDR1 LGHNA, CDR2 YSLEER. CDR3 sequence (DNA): TGCGCCAGCAGCCACCAACAGGGGGGTGGTTATAATTCACCCCTCCACTTT. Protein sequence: CASSHQQGGGYNSPLHF.

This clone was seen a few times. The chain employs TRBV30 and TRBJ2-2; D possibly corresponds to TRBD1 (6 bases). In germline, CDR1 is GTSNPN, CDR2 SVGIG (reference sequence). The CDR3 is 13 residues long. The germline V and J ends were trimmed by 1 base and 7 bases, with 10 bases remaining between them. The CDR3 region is CAWSEGVNGELFF. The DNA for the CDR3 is TGTGCCTGGAGTGAGGGGGTCAACGGGGAGCTGTTTTTT.

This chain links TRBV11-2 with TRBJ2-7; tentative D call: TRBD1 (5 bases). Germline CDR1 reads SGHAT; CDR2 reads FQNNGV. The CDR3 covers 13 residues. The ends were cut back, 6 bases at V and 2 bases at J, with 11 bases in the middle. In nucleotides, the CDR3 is TGTGCCAGCAGTATCAGACAGACCTACGAGCAGTACTTC. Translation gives CASSIRQTYEQYF. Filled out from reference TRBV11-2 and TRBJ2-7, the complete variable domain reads EAGVAQSPRYKIIEKRQSVAFWCNPISGHATLYWYQQILGQGPKLLIQFQNNGVVDDSQLPKDRFSAERLKGVDSTLKIQPAKLEDSAVYLCASSIRQTYEQYFGPGTRLTVT.

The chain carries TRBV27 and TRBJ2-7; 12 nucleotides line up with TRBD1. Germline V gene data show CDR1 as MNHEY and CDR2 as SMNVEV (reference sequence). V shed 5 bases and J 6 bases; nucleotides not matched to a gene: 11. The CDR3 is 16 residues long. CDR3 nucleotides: TGTGCCAGCAGTCTCTCCGCCGGGACAGGGGGCTTCGAGCAGTACTTC. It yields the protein CASSLSAGTGGFEQYF.

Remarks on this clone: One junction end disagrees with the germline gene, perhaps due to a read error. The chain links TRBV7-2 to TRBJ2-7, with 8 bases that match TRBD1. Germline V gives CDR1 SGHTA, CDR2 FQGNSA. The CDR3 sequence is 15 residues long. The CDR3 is CASSPFRGLSNEQYF. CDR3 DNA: TGTGCCAGCAGCCCCTTCAGGGGGCTCTCCAACGAGCAGTACTTC. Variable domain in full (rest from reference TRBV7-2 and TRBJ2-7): GAGVSQSPSNKVTEKGKDVELRCDPISGHTALYWYRQSLGQGLEFLIYFQGNSAPDKSGLPSDRFSAERTGGSVSTLTIQRTQQEDSAVYLCASSPFRGLSNEQYFGPGTRLTVT.

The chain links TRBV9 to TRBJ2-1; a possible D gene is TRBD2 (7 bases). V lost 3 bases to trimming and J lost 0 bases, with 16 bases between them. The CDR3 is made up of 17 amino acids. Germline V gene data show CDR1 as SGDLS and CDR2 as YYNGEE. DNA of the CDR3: TGTGCCAGCAGCGCCACCGGCGGGGGCATCTCCTACAATGAGCAGTTCTTC. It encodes CASSATGGGISYNEQFF.

In DNA form, the CDR3 reads TGTGCCAGCCTTCGGGAGGGGGACAATCAGCCCCAGCATTTT. Its translation is CASLREGDNQPQHF. The chain combines TRBV6-6 with TRBJ1-5; a possible D gene is TRBD1 (6 bases). Trimming took off 8 bases at V and 3 bases at J, with 14 bases between the two ends. The germline CDR1 and CDR2 sequences are MNHNY and SVGAGI (reference sequence). This CDR3 has 14 amino acids.

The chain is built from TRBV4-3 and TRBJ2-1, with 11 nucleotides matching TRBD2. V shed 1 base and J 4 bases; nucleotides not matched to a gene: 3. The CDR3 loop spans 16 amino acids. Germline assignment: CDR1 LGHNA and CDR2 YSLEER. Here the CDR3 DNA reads TGCGCCAGCAGCCAAGTAGCGGGAGGGCCATACAATGAGCAGTTCTTC. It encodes CASSQVAGGPYNEQFF.

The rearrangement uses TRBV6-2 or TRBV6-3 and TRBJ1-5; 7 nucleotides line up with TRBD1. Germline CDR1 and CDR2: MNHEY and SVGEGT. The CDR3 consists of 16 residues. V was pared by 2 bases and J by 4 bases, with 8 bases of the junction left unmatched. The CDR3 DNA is TGTGCCAGCAGTTACGTCGACAGGGACCCTAATCAGCCCCAGCATTTT. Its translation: CASSYVDRDPNQPQHF.

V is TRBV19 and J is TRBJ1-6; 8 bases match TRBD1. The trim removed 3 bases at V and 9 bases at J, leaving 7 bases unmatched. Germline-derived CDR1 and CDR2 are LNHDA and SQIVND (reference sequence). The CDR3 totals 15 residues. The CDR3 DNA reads TGTGCCAGTAGTATCGCCGGCAGGGGGCGTTCACCCCTCCACTTT. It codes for CASSIAGRGRSPLHF.

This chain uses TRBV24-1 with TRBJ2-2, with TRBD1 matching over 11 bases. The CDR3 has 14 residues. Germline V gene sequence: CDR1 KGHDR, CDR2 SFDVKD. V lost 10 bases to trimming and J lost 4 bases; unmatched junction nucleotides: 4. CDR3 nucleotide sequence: TGTGCCACGACCGGGACAGGGGGCACCGGGGAGCTGTTTTTT. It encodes CATTGTGGTGELFF.

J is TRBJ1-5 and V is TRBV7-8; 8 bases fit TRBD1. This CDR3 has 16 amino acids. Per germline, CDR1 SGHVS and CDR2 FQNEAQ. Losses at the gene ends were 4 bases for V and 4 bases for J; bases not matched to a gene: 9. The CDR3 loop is CASSSKRDRINQPQHF. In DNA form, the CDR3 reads TGTGCCAGCAGCTCAAAACGGGACAGGATAAATCAGCCCCAGCATTTT.

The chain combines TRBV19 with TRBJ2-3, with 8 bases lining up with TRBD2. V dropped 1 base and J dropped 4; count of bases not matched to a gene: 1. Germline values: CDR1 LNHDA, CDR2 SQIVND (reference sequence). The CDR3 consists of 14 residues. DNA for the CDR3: TGTGCCAGTAGTATAGGCGGGAGGTCAGATACGCAGTATTTT. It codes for CASSIGGRSDTQYF.

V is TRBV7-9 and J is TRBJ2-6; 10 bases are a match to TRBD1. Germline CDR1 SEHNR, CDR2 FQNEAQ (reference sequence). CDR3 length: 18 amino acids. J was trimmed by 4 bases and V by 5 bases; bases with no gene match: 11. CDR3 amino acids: CASSGLAGTGEGANVLTF. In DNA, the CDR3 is TGTGCCAGCAGCGGTCTTGCCGGGACAGGGGAAGGGGCCAACGTCCTGACTTTC.

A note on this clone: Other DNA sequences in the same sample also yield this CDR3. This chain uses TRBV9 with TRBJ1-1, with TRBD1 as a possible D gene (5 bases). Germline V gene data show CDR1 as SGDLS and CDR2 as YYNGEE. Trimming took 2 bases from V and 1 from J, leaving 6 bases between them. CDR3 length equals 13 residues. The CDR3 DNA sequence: TGTGCCAGCAGCGTTGACAGGAACACTGAAGCTTTCTTT. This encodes CASSVDRNTEAFF.